The rows below give T cell receptor beta chains drawn from one sample of a study of blood T cell repertoires in COVID-19. Assay used: immunoSEQ multiplex PCR; TCRdb lists only in-frame clones, some missing. The sample lists about 220,000 clones, about 80% occurring once. Sequenced input: peripheral blood. Receptor source: a woman in her 40s with active or convalescent COVID-19. CDR3s include the opening cysteine and the closing phenylalanine or tryptophan. A D gene is named only where the DNA matches it firmly. The listing skips clone size in some rows; elsewhere it reads once, few, many or a size class.

CDR3 length	clone size	V gene	J gene	D gene	CDR3 DNA	CDR3 protein
17	once	TRBV3-1/TRBV3-2	TRBJ2-1	TRBD1	TGTGCCAGCAGCCAATTGATCCGGGACAGGGGCTACAATGAGCAGTTCTTC	CASSQLIRDRGYNEQFF
14	-	TRBV2	TRBJ2-4	-	TGTGCCAGCAGATTCGGACAGCAGAAAAACATTCAGTACTTC	CASRFGQQKNIQYF
15	-	TRBV5-6	TRBJ1-1	TRBD1	TGTGCCAGCAGCGTACGGCAGGGGGTGAACACTGAAGCTTTCTTT	CASSVRQGVNTEAFF
14	medium-sized	TRBV6-8	TRBJ1-2	TRBD1	TGTGCCAGCAGTTACCGACAGGGGGCGCTGGGCTACACCTTC	CASSYRQGALGYTF
11	-	TRBV30	TRBJ1-2	-	TGTGCCTGGAGTTTAACAGGCGGCTACACCTTC	CAWSLTGGYTF
17	-	TRBV30	TRBJ1-5	-	TGTGCCTGGAGCGGCGGGACCGCCCCCGGGGGCAATCAGCCCCAGCATTTT	CAWSGGTAPGGNQPQHF
14	-	TRBV24-1	TRBJ2-5	TRBD1	TGTGCCACCAGTGAGGTGACAGGGCCAGAGACCCAGTACTTC	CATSEVTGPETQYF
13	once	TRBV27	TRBJ2-7	-	TGTGCCAGCAGTTACGGGACTCCCTACGAGCAGTACTTC	CASSYGTPYEQYF
13	-	TRBV18	TRBJ1-4	TRBD1	TGTGCCAGCTCACAGGGGACAGGGGGAAAACTGTTTTTT	CASSQGTGGKLFF
17	-	TRBV5-1	TRBJ1-6	-	TGCGCCAGCAGCTTGTCAGTAAGGCAGGGGCAAAATTCACCCCTCCACTTT	CASSLSVRQGQNSPLHF
11	-	TRBV21-1	TRBJ1-1	-	TGTGCCAGCAGCCAGAACACTGAAGCTTTCTTT	CASSQNTEAFF
14	-	TRBV6-5	TRBJ2-7	-	TGTGCCAGCAGTTACGGACAATCGTCCTACGAGCAGTACTTC	CASSYGQSSYEQYF
14	-	TRBV7-3	TRBJ2-5	-	TGTGCCAGCAGCTTAGATGGGGGGGCAGAGACCCAGTACTTC	CASSLDGGAETQYF
15	-	TRBV2	TRBJ1-5	-	TGTGCCAGCAGTGCCCCCGACAGGATTAATCAGCCCCAGCATTTT	CASSAPDRINQPQHF
14	-	TRBV2	TRBJ2-5	-	TGTGCCAGCAAGCCGGGGGAGGAACAAGAGACCCAGTACTTC	CASKPGEEQETQYF
17	-	TRBV5-1	TRBJ2-6	-	TGCGCCAGCAGCTTCCGGACAGTGACCGAGCTGGCCAACGTCCTGACTTTC	CASSFRTVTELANVLTF
13	few	TRBV12-3/TRBV12-4	TRBJ2-2	-	TGTGCCAGCAGGGTAGCGGTCACCGGGGAGCTGTTTTTT	CASRVAVTGELFF
16	-	TRBV2	TRBJ2-3	TRBD2	TGTGCCAGCAGATACTTAGCGGGAGACGGTGGAGATACGCAGTATTTT	CASRYLAGDGGDTQYF
14	-	TRBV28	TRBJ2-7	-	TGTGCCAGCAGTTTAGTGGAGAGGCTTTACGAGCAGTACTTC	CASSLVERLYEQYF
15	-	TRBV5-1	TRBJ2-7	TRBD2	TGCGCCAGCAGCTTGTTTGAGGGAGGGCCGTACGAGCAGTACTTC	CASSLFEGGPYEQYF
11	few	TRBV20-1	TRBJ1-1	-	TGCAGCCTTACACAGAACACTGAAGCTTTCTTT	CSLTQNTEAFF
16	-	TRBV3-1/TRBV3-2	TRBJ2-1	-	TGTGCCAGCAGCCAAGATCTTTACCGGGGGTACAATGAGCAGTTCTTC	CASSQDLYRGYNEQFF
14	-	TRBV7-2	TRBJ2-5	TRBD2	TGTGCCAGCAGCTTCCGGGGGGGATTAGAGACCCAGTACTTC	CASSFRGGLETQYF
13	-	TRBV2	TRBJ2-5	TRBD1	TGTGCCAGCGGGGGACAGGGCCAAGAGACCCAGTACTTC	CASGGQGQETQYF
14	-	TRBV11-2	TRBJ1-1	-	TGTGCCAGCAGCTTTTCGGAGGGACTCACTGAAGCTTTCTTT	CASSFSEGLTEAFF
16	-	TRBV9	TRBJ2-1	-	TGTGCCAGCAGCGGTAAAAGCGGTAGCTCCTACAATGAGCAGTTCTTC	CASSGKSGSSYNEQFF
17	-	TRBV7-2	TRBJ1-5	TRBD1	TGTGCCAGCAGCTTAGGTAAGTACAGGGGAAGGGATCAGCCCCAGCATTTT	CASSLGKYRGRDQPQHF
13	-	TRBV28	TRBJ1-1	-	TGTGCCAGCAGTTCTCTCCAAGGGTGGGAGACTTTCTTT	CASSSLQGWETFF
13	-	TRBV7-3	TRBJ2-3	-	TGTGCCAGCAGCGCGGAGGGCACAGATACGCAGTATTTT	CASSAEGTDTQYF
11	-	TRBV27	TRBJ1-5	-	TGTGCCAGCAGTCCCTCCAGGCCCCAGCATTTT	CASSPSRPQHF
18	-	TRBV7-8	TRBJ1-5	-	TGTGCCAGCAGCGCAGGAGGAAGTCAGGTCGGCCCCAATCAGCCCCAGCATTTT	CASSAGGSQVGPNQPQHF
14	once	TRBV3-1/TRBV3-2	TRBJ1-1	TRBD1	TGTGCCAGCAGCTTGACAGGGATGAACACTGAAGCTTTCTTT	CASSLTGMNTEAFF
14	once	TRBV5-1	TRBJ1-1	TRBD1	TGCGCCAGCAGGGGACAGGGGGCCAGTTCTGAAGCTTTCTTT	CASRGQGASSEAFF
16	-	TRBV6-5	TRBJ1-5	TRBD1	TGTGCCAGCAGTTCCTCGACAGGGGGCTTGAATCAGCCCCAGCATTTT	CASSSSTGGLNQPQHF
15	-	TRBV6-2/TRBV6-3	TRBJ2-2	TRBD1	TGTGCCAGCAGCCCGGGACAGGGGCCCACCGGGGAGCTGTTTTTT	CASSPGQGPTGELFF
12	-	TRBV5-1	TRBJ2-3	-	TGCGCCAGCAGCCAGAGCACAGATACGCAGTATTTT	CASSQSTDTQYF
17	-	TRBV4-3	TRBJ2-3	TRBD2	TGCGCCAGCAGCCAAGAGGGAGGCGGGGGGCGAACAGATACGCAGTATTTT	CASSQEGGGGRTDTQYF
16	-	TRBV28	TRBJ1-1	-	TGTGCCAGCAGTTCCACCCAGGAGGGGCGGGGCACTGAAGCTTTCTTT	CASSSTQEGRGTEAFF
15	-	TRBV27	TRBJ2-1	-	TGTGCCAGCAGCCTAGTAGGGGTCTCCTACAATGAGCAGTTCTTC	CASSLVGVSYNEQFF